Below, 3 T cell receptor beta chains from the same sample are listed, as sequenced in a study of T cells in Graves' hyperthyroidism and ophthalmopathy. From RNA transcripts, TCR beta CDR3 regions were amplified. First-round RT-PCR with HTBI primers amplified the TCR CDR3 region. TCRdb analysed the multiplex PCR reads with MiXCR anew, one entry per CDR3 protein. The data contain roughly 640,000 distinct CDR3 sequences, more than 15% of them singletons. The sample comprised blood. The source is a middle-aged woman with Graves' ophthalmopathy.

Comment on this clonotype: A clone one base away is much larger, so this may be a read error. V usage is TRBV25-1 and J usage is TRBJ1-1; D remains ambiguous. The germline V and J ends were trimmed by 0 bases and 4 bases, with 0 bases remaining between them. The germline V gene encodes CDR1 MGHDK and CDR2 SYGVNS. The CDR3 spans 11 residues. CDR3 nucleotides: TGTGCCAGCAGTGAATACACTGAAGCTTTCTTT. Its translation is CASSEYTEAFF.

The CDR3 DNA is TGTGCCAGCAGTGGGGGTCCCGGCTACACCTTC. Encoded protein: CASSGGPGYTF. This chain links TRBV27 with TRBJ1-2; D is perhaps TRBD1 (5 bases). Germline V gene data show CDR1 as MNHEY and CDR2 as SMNVEV (reference sequence). The CDR3 runs to 11 residues. Trimming stripped 5 bases from V and 8 bases from J, with 9 bases between.

In the case of this clonotype: One end of the junction is discordant with germline, which a read error may explain. The chain joins TRBV9 to TRBJ2-5; D may be TRBD2 (6 bases). This CDR3 is 15 amino acids long. The germline V gene encodes CDR1 SGDLS and CDR2 YYNGEE. CDR3 in DNA: TGTGCCAGCACCGTAAGTGGACTACTCCAAGAGACCCAGTACTTC. It encodes CASTVSGLLQETQYF.